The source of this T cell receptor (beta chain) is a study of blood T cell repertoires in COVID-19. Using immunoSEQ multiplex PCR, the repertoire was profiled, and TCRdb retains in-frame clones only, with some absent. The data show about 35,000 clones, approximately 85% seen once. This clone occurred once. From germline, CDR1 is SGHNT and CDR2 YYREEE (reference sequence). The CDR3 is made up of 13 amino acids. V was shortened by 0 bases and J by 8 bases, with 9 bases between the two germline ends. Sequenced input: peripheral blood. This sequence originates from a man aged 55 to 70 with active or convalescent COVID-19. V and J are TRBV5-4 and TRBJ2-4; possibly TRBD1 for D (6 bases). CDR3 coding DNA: TGTGCCAGCAGCTTGGGCAGGGGAGACATTCAGTACTTC. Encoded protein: CASSLGRGDIQYF.